The rows below give T cell receptor beta chains drawn from one sample of a study of post-analysis software for immune sequencing data. One entry per CDR3 protein, called by TCRdb with MiXCR from the PCR reads. The table records 650,000 to 850,000 distinct CDR3 sequences, 35% to 55% of them present only once. The source material was blood. All receptors derive from a girl aged 5-17 years with multiple sclerosis. The CDR3 runs from the conserved cysteine through the conserved F or W. A D gene is named only where the DNA matches it firmly. The size of a clone is reported for some rows only, either as once, few or many, or as a class for expanded clones.

j_call v_call d_call clone_size cdr3_aa cdr3_nt
TRBJ1-5 TRBV6-5 TRBD1 . CASSPDRAQNQPQHF TGTGCCAGCAGTCCCGACAGGGCGCAAAATCAGCCCCAGCATTTT
TRBJ1-2 TRBV3-1 TRBD1 . CASSLGQGVYYGYTF TGTGCCAGCAGCCTCGGTCAGGGGGTATACTATGGCTACACCTTC
TRBJ1-5 TRBV7-9 . . CASSLSGNSNQPQHF TGTGCCAGCAGCTTAAGCGGTAATAGCAACCAGCCCCAGCATTTT
TRBJ2-7 TRBV10-3 TRBD1 . CAIREATGYEQYF TGTGCCATCAGGGAGGCGACAGGGTACGAGCAGTACTTC
TRBJ2-7 TRBV29-1 . few CSVQGQGPYEQYF TGCAGCGTTCAAGGCCAGGGTCCCTACGAGCAGTACTTC
TRBJ2-5 TRBV5-1 . . CASSLGPLAQVQETQYF TGCGCCAGCAGCTTGGGCCCACTAGCTCAGGTACAAGAGACCCAGTACTTC
TRBJ2-5 TRBV7-9 . few CASSLLLGVKTQYF TGTGCCAGCAGCTTACTCTTGGGGGTGAAGACCCAGTACTTC
TRBJ2-5 TRBV11-2 . few CASSLDWDQETQYF TGTGCCAGCAGCTTAGATTGGGATCAAGAGACCCAGTACTTC
TRBJ2-1 TRBV9 . few CASSVGSDPSAEQFF TGTGCCAGCAGCGTAGGGTCGGACCCCTCGGCTGAGCAGTTCTTC
TRBJ2-7 TRBV5-1 TRBD1 few CASSWGFTGQGTHEQYF TGCGCCAGCAGCTGGGGTTTTACGGGACAGGGAACCCACGAGCAGTACTTC
TRBJ2-1 TRBV12-3/TRBV12-4 . . CASSSALALAPTGNEQFF TGTGCCAGCAGTTCCGCCCTCGCTCTAGCTCCGACAGGCAATGAGCAGTTCTTC
TRBJ2-5 TRBV27 . . CASSARDWGQETQYF TGTGCCAGCAGTGCCCGGGACTGGGGACAAGAGACCCAGTACTTC
TRBJ2-1 TRBV7-3 TRBD2 . CASSVGLAGGGSEQFF TGTGCCAGCAGCGTCGGACTAGCGGGAGGGGGTAGTGAGCAGTTCTTC
TRBJ2-5 TRBV20-1 . . CSAPGQDEETQYF TGCAGTGCCCCTGGTCAGGACGAAGAGACCCAGTACTTC
TRBJ2-1 TRBV5-1 TRBD2 few CASSFRGRAPDEQFF TGCGCCAGCAGCTTTCGGGGGAGGGCCCCCGATGAGCAGTTCTTC
TRBJ1-4 TRBV6-5 . once CASSPGPLIEKLFF TGTGCCAGCAGTCCGGGTCCACTTATTGAAAAACTGTTTTTT
TRBJ2-5 TRBV28 TRBD2 few CASSGPGLDFGTQYF TGTGCCAGCAGTGGTCCGGGACTAGACTTTGGGACCCAGTACTTC
TRBJ1-2 TRBV6-6 . . CASSLNPPGDGGYTF TGTGCCAGCAGCCTAAATCCACCGGGGGACGGAGGCTACACCTTC
TRBJ1-2 TRBV12-3/TRBV12-4 . few CASSRSGDGYGYTF TGTGCCAGCAGCAGGAGTGGGGATGGGTATGGCTACACCTTC
TRBJ2-1 TRBV5-1 TRBD1 . CASSWGEPGTGSVGNEQFF TGCGCCAGCAGCTGGGGGGAACCCGGGACAGGGTCGGTGGGTAATGAGCAGTTCTTC
TRBJ2-3 TRBV27 TRBD1 . CASKPGQGITDTQYF TGTGCCAGCAAACCGGGACAGGGAATAACCGATACGCAGTATTTT
TRBJ1-2 TRBV5-5 TRBD1 . CASSQGGRNYGYTF TGTGCCAGCAGCCAGGGGGGTAGAAACTATGGCTACACCTTC
TRBJ2-1 TRBV5-1 TRBD2 . CASRLGAGGPNHNEQFF TGCGCCAGCAGACTGGGAGCGGGAGGACCAAATCACAATGAGCAGTTCTTC
TRBJ2-3 TRBV5-1 TRBD1 few CASTTGQGGDTQYF TGCGCCAGCACCACGGGACAGGGGGGAGATACGCAGTATTTT
TRBJ1-6 TRBV20-1 . . CSAPQYGGHNSPLHF TGCAGTGCTCCCCAATATGGAGGTCATAATTCACCCCTCCACTTT
TRBJ2-7 TRBV6-5 . . CASQVGNEQYF TGTGCCAGCCAAGTGGGCAATGAGCAGTACTTC
TRBJ2-7 TRBV6-6 . . CASFAGGEQYF TGTGCCAGTTTTGCCGGGGGCGAGCAGTACTTC
TRBJ1-5 TRBV24-1 . . CATNDSLSGNQPQHF TGTGCCACCAATGACTCACTAAGCGGCAATCAGCCCCAGCATTTT
TRBJ2-1 TRBV7-2 . . CASSSWSRPYNEQFF TGTGCCAGCAGCTCGTGGTCCAGACCCTACAATGAGCAGTTCTTC
TRBJ2-7 TRBV25-1 TRBD2 . CASSEWGLAGSYEQYF TGTGCCAGCAGTGAATGGGGACTAGCGGGCTCCTACGAGCAGTACTTC
TRBJ1-1 TRBV28 . . CASSPPRTGNTEAFF TGTGCCAGCAGTCCCCCAAGGACGGGCAACACTGAAGCTTTCTTT
TRBJ2-7 TRBV7-9 TRBD1 . CASSTTGTYEQYF TGTGCCAGCAGCACGACAGGGACCTACGAGCAGTACTTC
TRBJ1-6 TRBV12-3/TRBV12-4 . . CANSFRRDRNSPLHF TGTGCCAACAGTTTTCGTAGGGATCGTAATTCACCCCTCCACTTT
TRBJ2-7 TRBV12-3/TRBV12-4 . . CASRLDTTYEQYF TGTGCCAGCAGGCTCGACACGACCTACGAGCAGTACTTC
TRBJ1-2 TRBV6-5 . . CGTGPGYGGYTF TGTGGCACGGGACCGGGCTATGGAGGCTACACCTTC
TRBJ1-2 TRBV3-1 TRBD1 few CASSHGQANYGYTF TGTGCCAGCAGCCACGGACAGGCAAACTATGGCTACACCTTC
TRBJ2-5 TRBV25-1 TRBD2 few CASSEGSGREETQYF TGTGCCAGCAGTGAAGGGAGCGGGAGGGAAGAGACCCAGTACTTC
TRBJ2-3 TRBV29-1 TRBD2 . CSVTRGVGTDTQYF TGCAGCGTGACCCGGGGGGTAGGCACAGATACGCAGTATTTT
TRBJ2-1 TRBV5-1 TRBD2 . CASSLTSGNYEQFF TGCGCCAGCAGCTTGACTAGCGGGAACTATGAGCAGTTCTTC
TRBJ2-1 TRBV12-3/TRBV12-4 . . CASSLWDSGEEQFF TGTGCCAGCAGCTTATGGGACTCCGGGGAGGAGCAGTTCTTC
TRBJ2-1 TRBV7-6 TRBD2 . CASSSSGRATEQFF TGTGCCAGCAGCTCTAGCGGGAGGGCCACTGAGCAGTTCTTC
TRBJ2-7 TRBV27 . . CASSEGGWGYEQYF TGTGCCAGCAGTGAGGGGGGCTGGGGATACGAGCAGTACTTC
TRBJ2-1 TRBV20-1 . few CSARDTALEYNEQFF TGCAGTGCTAGAGATACGGCCTTGGAGTACAATGAGCAGTTCTTC
TRBJ1-4 TRBV12-3/TRBV12-4 . . CASSSWGLNEKLFF TGTGCCAGCAGTTCATGGGGACTTAATGAAAAACTGTTTTTT
TRBJ2-1 TRBV21-1 . . CASSTEISDEQFF TGTGCCAGCAGCACAGAGATTAGCGATGAGCAGTTCTTC
TRBJ2-1 TRBV12-3/TRBV12-4 . . CASRRRVDGNEQFF TGTGCCAGCAGACGCCGGGTAGACGGGAATGAGCAGTTCTTC
TRBJ2-7 TRBV12-3/TRBV12-4 . . CASSSPQEQYF TGTGCCAGCAGCTCCCCCCAGGAGCAGTACTTC
TRBJ2-1 TRBV20-1 . . CSASYPGGAYNEQFF TGCAGTGCTAGCTACCCTGGCGGGGCGTACAATGAGCAGTTCTTC
TRBJ2-7 TRBV6-2/TRBV6-3 . once CASSSSGRSSYEQYF TGTGCCAGCAGTTCATCCGGCAGGAGCTCCTACGAGCAGTACTTC
TRBJ2-1 TRBV20-1 . . CSANSNLARTSLSYNEQFF TGCAGTGCCAACTCCAATTTGGCCCGTACCTCTTTATCCTACAATGAGCAGTTCTTC
TRBJ2-5 TRBV12-3/TRBV12-4 . . CASSLRGSGEAQYF TGTGCCAGCAGTTTACGAGGGAGTGGAGAGGCCCAGTACTTC
TRBJ1-2 TRBV12-5 . . CATTGTYGYTF TGTGCCACTACGGGGACCTATGGCTACACCTTC
TRBJ1-5 TRBV12-3/TRBV12-4 . . CASRLAGSNQPQHF TGTGCCAGCAGGTTGGCAGGGAGCAATCAGCCCCAGCATTTT
TRBJ2-7 TRBV11-2 TRBD1 . CASSSGMDRVITHEQYF TGTGCCAGCAGCTCAGGCATGGACAGGGTTATTACACACGAGCAGTACTTC
TRBJ1-1 TRBV2 . few CASSEVGMGTEAFF TGTGCCAGCAGTGAAGTCGGGATGGGGACTGAAGCTTTCTTT